This T cell receptor beta chain originates from a study of early T cells in non-severe SARS-CoV-2 infection. A single record per CDR3 protein comes from TCRdb applying MiXCR to the 5' RACE reads. The table includes tens of thousands of distinct CDR3 sequences, around 9.3% detected once. V lost 3 bases, J lost 0 bases, and 15 bases lay in between. The CDR3 extends over 17 amino acids. Germline assignment: CDR1 SEHNR and CDR2 FQNEAQ (reference sequence). The sample holds a few counts of this clonotype. The clonotype originates from an adult who was a healthcare worker with PCR-confirmed SARS-CoV-2 infection or an uninfected control (not recorded which). The chain carries TRBV7-9 and TRBJ2-1; D might be TRBD2 (6 bases). Source material: whole blood. Here the CDR3 reads CASSFRGGVYSYNEQFF. The CDR3 nucleotides are TGTGCCAGCAGCTTTAGGGGAGGCGTTTACTCCTACAATGAGCAGTTCTTC.